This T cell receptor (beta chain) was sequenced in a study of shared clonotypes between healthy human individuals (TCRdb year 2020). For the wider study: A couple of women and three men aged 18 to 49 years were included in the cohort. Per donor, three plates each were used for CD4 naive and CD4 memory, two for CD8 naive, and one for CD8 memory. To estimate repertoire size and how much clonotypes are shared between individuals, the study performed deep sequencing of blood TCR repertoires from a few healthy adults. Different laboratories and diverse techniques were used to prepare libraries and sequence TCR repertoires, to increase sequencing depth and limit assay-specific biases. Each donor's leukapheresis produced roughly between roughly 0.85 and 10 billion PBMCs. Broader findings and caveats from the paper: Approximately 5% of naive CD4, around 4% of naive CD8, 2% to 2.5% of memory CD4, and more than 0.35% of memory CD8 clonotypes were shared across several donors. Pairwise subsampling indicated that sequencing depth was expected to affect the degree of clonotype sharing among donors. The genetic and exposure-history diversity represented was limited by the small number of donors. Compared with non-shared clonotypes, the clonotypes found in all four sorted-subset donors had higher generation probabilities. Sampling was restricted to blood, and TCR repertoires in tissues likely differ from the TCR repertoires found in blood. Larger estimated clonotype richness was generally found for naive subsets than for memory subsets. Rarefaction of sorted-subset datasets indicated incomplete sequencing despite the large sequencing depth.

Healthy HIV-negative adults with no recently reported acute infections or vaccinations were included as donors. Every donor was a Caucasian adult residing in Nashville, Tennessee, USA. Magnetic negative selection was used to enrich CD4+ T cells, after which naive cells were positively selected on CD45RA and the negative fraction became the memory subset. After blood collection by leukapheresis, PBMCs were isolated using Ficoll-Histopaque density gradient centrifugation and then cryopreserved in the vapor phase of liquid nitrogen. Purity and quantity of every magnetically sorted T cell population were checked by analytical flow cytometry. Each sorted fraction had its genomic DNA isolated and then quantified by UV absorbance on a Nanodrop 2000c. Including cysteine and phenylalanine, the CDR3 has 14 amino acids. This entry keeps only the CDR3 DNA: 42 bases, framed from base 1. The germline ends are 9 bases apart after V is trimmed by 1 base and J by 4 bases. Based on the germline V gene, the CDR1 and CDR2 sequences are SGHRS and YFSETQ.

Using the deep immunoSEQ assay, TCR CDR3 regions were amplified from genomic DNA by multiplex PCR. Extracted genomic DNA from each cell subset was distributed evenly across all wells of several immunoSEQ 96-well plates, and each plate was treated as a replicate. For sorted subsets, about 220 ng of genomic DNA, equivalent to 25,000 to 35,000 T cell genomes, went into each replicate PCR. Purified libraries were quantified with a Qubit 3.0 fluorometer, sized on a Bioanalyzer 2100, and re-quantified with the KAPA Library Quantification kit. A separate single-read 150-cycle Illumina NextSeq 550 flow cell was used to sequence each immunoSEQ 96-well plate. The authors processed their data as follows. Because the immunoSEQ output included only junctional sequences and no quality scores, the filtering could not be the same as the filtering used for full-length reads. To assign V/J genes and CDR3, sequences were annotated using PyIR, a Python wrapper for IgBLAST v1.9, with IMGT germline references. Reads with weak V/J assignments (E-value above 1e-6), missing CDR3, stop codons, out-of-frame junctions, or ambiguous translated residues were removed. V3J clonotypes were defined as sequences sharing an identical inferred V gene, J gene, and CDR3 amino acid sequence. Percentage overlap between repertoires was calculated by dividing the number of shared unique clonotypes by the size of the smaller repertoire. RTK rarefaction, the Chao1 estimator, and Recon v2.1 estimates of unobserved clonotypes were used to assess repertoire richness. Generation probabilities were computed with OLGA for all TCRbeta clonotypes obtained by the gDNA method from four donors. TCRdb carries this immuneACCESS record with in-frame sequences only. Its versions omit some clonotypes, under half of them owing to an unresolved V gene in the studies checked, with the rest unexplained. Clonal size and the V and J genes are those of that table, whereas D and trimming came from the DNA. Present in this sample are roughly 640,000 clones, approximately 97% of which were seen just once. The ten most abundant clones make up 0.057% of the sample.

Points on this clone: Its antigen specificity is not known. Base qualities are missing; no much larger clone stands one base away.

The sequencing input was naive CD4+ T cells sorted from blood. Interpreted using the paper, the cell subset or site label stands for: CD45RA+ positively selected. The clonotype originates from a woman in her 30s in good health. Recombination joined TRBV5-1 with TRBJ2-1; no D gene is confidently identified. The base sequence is TGCGCCAGCAGCTTGCTACAGAGTTACAATGAGCAGTTCTTC. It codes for CASSLLQSYNEQFF.